What follows is one T cell receptor (beta chain) and its context. What this receptor recognizes is not known. Base qualities are not provided; no much larger clone lies one nucleotide away. TCRbeta CDR3 regions were amplified from genomic DNA using the immunoSEQ Assay, a bias-controlled multiplex PCR. In the authors' own workflow: Within the assay, amplification of reference gene primers was used to estimate how many nucleated cells each sample contained. To quantify the absolute abundance of each unique TCRbeta CDR3 rearrangement, sequence reads were collapsed and filtered. For each sample, productive Simpson clonality was calculated as the square root of Simpson's diversity index over productive rearrangements. TCRdb holds this immuneACCESS table with in-frame rearrangements only. Some clones are missing; in checked studies, unresolved V genes explain under half, and the rest has no known cause. The V and J calls and clone size come from that table; D and trimming were worked out from the DNA. A total of around 70,000 clones appear in this sample, about 90% of them only once. 5.5% to 6% of the sample comes from the top ten.

The record originates from a study of blood T cell repertoires in COVID-19 (dated by TCRdb to the early 2020s). Notes on the research overall: Collaborator samples came from the United States, Italy and Spain and covered acute and convalescent phases of COVID-19. Where HLA class I and class II types were available, the types were taken from metadata supplied by the sample provider, not from assay-based typing. A freely available public database, intended as a resource for researchers studying the immune response to SARS-CoV-2, is where the repertoires were released. Subjects who had been exposed to COVID-19, were actively infected with it, or had recovered from it provided the deeply sampled blood TCRbeta repertoires that made up the dataset. The samples were drawn from the first 160 participants of the ongoing ImmuneRACE study and from some 1,300 subjects provided by 6 global collaborators. The material from the prospective study consisted of cDNA or gDNA derived from T cells, B-cell-depleted T cells, or PBMCs. Sample metadata almost always included a de-identified subject ID, COVID-19 status, age in years and sex. What the work shows at the level of the full study, not this receptor alone: The quantity of clinical and demographic metadata differed by source and by participant and was supplied without curation.

The collaborating institutions used their own protocols to collect whole blood in K2EDTA tubes. For TCRbeta analysis, collaborator samples were shipped as frozen whole blood, as isolated PBMCs, or as DNA extracted from either sample type. From a lookup of the germline V gene (reference sequence), CDR1 and CDR2 are SEHNR and FQNEAQ. There are 16 amino acids in the CDR3, from cysteine to phenylalanine inclusive. Of the read, only the CDR3 DNA is kept; its 48 bases are in frame from base 1. V is cut back by 5 bases and J by 5 bases, with 15 bases in the junction unmatched. This sequence was found in a human donor in a cohort sampled during active COVID-19. The source material was peripheral blood. The receptor chain draws on TRBV7-9 and TRBJ2-7; a stretch of 7 junction bases matches TRBD1. The encoded CDR3 is CASSPPLGQALNEQYF. The nucleotide sequence reads TGTGCCAGCAGCCCACCCCTAGGACAGGCACTAAACGAGCAGTACTTC.